Presented here are 23 T cell receptor beta chains from one specimen sequenced in a study of blood T cell repertoires in COVID-19. TCRdb's table, derived via immunoSEQ multiplex PCR, lists solely in-frame clones and lacks some. The sample lists 120,000 or so clones, 70% to 90% seen once, with 3.5% to 4% in the top ten. The sequencing input was peripheral blood. The origin of the receptors is a woman between 45 and 65 years old with acute or convalescent COVID-19.

CDR3 region: CASSLGDRRTDTQYF. As DNA, the CDR3 is TGTGCCAGCAGCTTAGGGGACAGGCGCACAGATACGCAGTATTTT. The V gene is TRBV7-2, the J gene TRBJ2-3; 8 bases are a match to TRBD1. The J segment lost 1 base and the V segment lost 1 base, leaving 1 base of the junction unmatched. The CDR3 spans 15 residues. The germline gives CDR1 SGHTA, CDR2 FQGNSA. The entire variable domain, with the rest obtained from reference TRBV7-2 and TRBJ2-3, is as follows: GAGVSQSPSNKVTEKGKDVELRCDPISGHTALYWYRQSLGQGLEFLIYFQGNSAPDKSGLPSDRFSAERTGGSVSTLTIQRTQQEDSAVYLCASSLGDRRTDTQYFGPGTRLTVL.

This clone was seen only once. V and J are TRBV4-2 and TRBJ2-1; D not resolved. The CDR3 contains 12 residues. The V gene lost 0 bases and the J gene lost 8 bases, with 5 bases spanning the gap. Germline CDR1 is LGHNA and CDR2 is YNFKEQ. CDR3 residues: CASSQDSYEQFF. The CDR3 bases are TGTGCCAGCAGCCAAGATTCGTATGAGCAGTTCTTC.

V gene TRBV2 combines with J gene TRBJ1-2; D is possibly TRBD1 (6 bases). V lost 4 bases, J lost 0 bases, and 15 bases lay in between. From germline, CDR1 is SNHLY and CDR2 FYNNEI. The CDR3 contains 16 residues. The CDR3 reads CASSAVSGAANYGYTF. The CDR3 coding sequence is TGTGCCAGCAGTGCCGTATCAGGGGCTGCTAACTATGGCTACACCTTC.

The chain links TRBV4-2 to TRBJ1-5; 8 bases map to TRBD1. The germline CDR1 and CDR2 sequences are LGHNA and YNFKEQ. This CDR3 contains 15 residues. The junction had 7 bases not matched to a gene; V was cut back by 2 bases and J by 7 bases. The CDR3 sequence: CASSQQGAARQPQHF. DNA for the CDR3: TGTGCCAGCAGCCAACAGGGGGCAGCTCGGCAGCCCCAGCATTTT.

This clone appeared once. The V gene is TRBV5-6, the J gene TRBJ1-4; D is ambiguous. CDR3 length equals 14 residues. Germline assignment: CDR1 SGHDT and CDR2 YYEEEE. Trimming took 0 bases from V and 9 from J, leaving 12 bases between them. The CDR3 coding sequence is TGTGCCAGCAGCTTGGGCGACTCGTGGCAAAAACTGTTTTTT. Amino acid sequence: CASSLGDSWQKLFF. Full variable domain (rest looked up from reference TRBV5-6 and TRBJ1-4): DAGVTQSPTHLIKTRGQQVTLRCSPKSGHDTVSWYQQALGQGPQFIFQYYEEEERQRGNFPDRFSGHQFPNYSSELNVNALLLGDSALYLCASSLGDSWQKLFFGSGTQLSVL.

CDR3 bases: TGCGCCAGCAGAAAGACTAGCGGCTACGAGCAGTACTTC. Protein sequence: CASRKTSGYEQYF. The rearrangement uses TRBV5-1 and TRBJ2-7; 9 bases match TRBD2. Germline trimming cut 5 bases from V and 3 bases from J; bases unmatched to any gene: 3. The CDR3 covers 13 residues. The germline CDR1 and CDR2 sequences are SGHRS and YFSETQ.

The CDR3: CASSLSSQMNTEAFF. CDR3 DNA sequence: TGCGCCAGCAGCTTGAGTTCACAGATGAACACTGAAGCTTTCTTT. This chain connects TRBV5-1 to TRBJ1-1; unclear D gene. The CDR3 length is 15 residues. The V and J ends lost 1 base and 0 bases respectively, with 10 bases between them. Looked up from germline, CDR1 is SGHRS and CDR2 is YFSETQ.

This chain links TRBV7-8 with TRBJ2-3; 7 nucleotides match TRBD1. Trimming at V came to 5 bases and at J to 0 bases, leaving 8 bases not matched to a gene. This CDR3 comprises 16 residues. Germline assignment: CDR1 SGHVS and CDR2 FQNEAQ. As DNA, the CDR3 is TGTGCCAGCAGCAGACCCGGGACAGCTAGCACAGATACGCAGTATTTT. Its translation: CASSRPGTASTDTQYF.

The V call is TRBV7-2, the J call TRBJ2-3, with TRBD1 matching over 7 bases. Losses at the gene ends were 2 bases for V and 7 bases for J; bases not matched to a gene: 6. Germline lookup yields CDR1 SGHTA and CDR2 FQGNSA. The CDR3 has 14 residues. The DNA of the CDR3 is TGTGCCAGCAGCTTAAACAGGGGCATCAATACGCAGTATTTT. Its protein product is CASSLNRGINTQYF.

The V call is TRBV20-1, the J call TRBJ1-6; TRBD1 is a possible D gene (6 bases). Germline lookup yields CDR1 DFQATT and CDR2 SNEGSKA (reference sequence). With 3 bases removed from V and 7 bases from J, the gap between germline ends came to 10 bases. The CDR3 has 13 residues. CDR3 bases: TGCAGTGCTAGTCGGCAGGGGAATTCACCCCTCCACTTT. As protein: CSASRQGNSPLHF.

V usage is TRBV19 and J usage is TRBJ2-7; 8 bases agree with TRBD1. CDR1 and CDR2 (germline): LNHDA, SQIVND (reference sequence). J was trimmed by 0 bases and V by 4 bases; bases with no gene match: 8. The CDR3 is 16 residues long. The CDR3 is CASSKPGQASSYEQYF. The CDR3 DNA reads TGTGCCAGTAGTAAACCGGGACAGGCTAGCTCCTACGAGCAGTACTTC.

This chain links TRBV28 with TRBJ1-2, with D perhaps matching TRBD1 (6 bases). Germline lookup yields CDR1 MDHEN and CDR2 SYDVKM. With 2 bases removed from V and 8 bases from J, the gap between germline ends came to 12 bases. This CDR3 has 13 amino acids. The chain's CDR3 is CASSLRGALGYTF. For the CDR3, the DNA is TGTGCCAGCAGTTTACGGGGGGCGTTAGGCTACACCTTC.

The genes are TRBV28 and TRBJ1-2; D unclear. CDR1 is MDHEN and CDR2 is SYDVKM in the germline V gene. The CDR3 has 14 residues. Trimming took off 5 bases at V and 4 bases at J, with 14 bases between the two ends. CDR3 sequence: CASSPQARPYGYTF. CDR3 bases: TGTGCCAGCAGTCCCCAAGCCAGGCCCTATGGCTACACCTTC.

The chain has TRBV3-1 (or the pseudogene TRBV3-2) and TRBJ1-4; possible D gene TRBD1, 5 bases. The CDR3 is made up of 14 amino acids. Germline CDR1 and CDR2: LGHDT and YNNKEL (reference sequence). V was clipped by 1 base and J by 6 bases, with 9 bases between them. In nucleotides, the CDR3 is TGTGCCAGCAGCCAAGCGGGGGTCGATGAAAAACTGTTTTTT. Amino acid sequence: CASSQAGVDEKLFF.

This clone was counted a few times. The gene calls are TRBV29-1 and TRBJ1-1; D is uncertain. V shed 0 bases and J shed 3 bases, with 14 bases lying between them. Per the germline V gene, CDR1 is SQVTM and CDR2 is ANQGSEA. The CDR3 loop spans 15 amino acids. The CDR3: CSVEDSAHQDTEAFF. Here the CDR3 DNA reads TGCAGCGTTGAAGATAGCGCTCACCAGGACACTGAAGCTTTCTTT. Variable domain in full (rest from reference TRBV29-1 and TRBJ1-1): SAVISQKPSRDICQRGTSLTIQCQVDSQVTMMFWYRQQPGQSLTLIATANQGSEATYESGFVIDKFPISRPNLTFSTLTVSNMSPEDSSIYLCSVEDSAHQDTEAFFGQGTRLTVV.

The rearrangement links TRBV21-1 to TRBJ2-3; the table's D gene call, TRBD2, was not cross checked with the DNA. TRBV21-1 is a pseudogene locus. There are 16 residues in the CDR3. For the CDR3, the DNA is TGTGCCAGCAGCAAATGGCGGGAGGAGTGGACAGATACGCAGTATTTT. Translated, it gives CASSKWREEWTDTQYF.

The chain carries TRBV2 and TRBJ2-5; TRBD2 matches 12 bases. Per the germline V gene, CDR1 is SNHLY and CDR2 is FYNNEI. V gave up 11 bases and J gave up 5 bases; unmatched junction bases: 6. There are 13 residues in the CDR3. CDR3 protein: CAGTSGRSETQYF. CDR3 bases: TGTGCCGGAACTAGCGGGAGGTCGGAGACCCAGTACTTC.

The chain uses TRBV10-2 and TRBJ1-2; no clear D. The CDR3 is 15 residues long. Per germline, CDR1 WSHSY and CDR2 SAAADI. Trimming cost V 0 bases and J 0 bases, with 8 bases left between them. In DNA, the CDR3 is TGCGCCAGCAGTGAGTCAGGAGGAGCTAACTATGGCTACACCTTC. This codes for CASSESGGANYGYTF.

The CDR3 bases are TGTGCCAGCAGCTTTGACGCCACAGGGGGGATCTATGGCTACACCTTC. Residues: CASSFDATGGIYGYTF. V is TRBV4-2 and J is TRBJ1-2; 8 bases are a match to TRBD1. Unmatched junction bases numbered 12, after V lost 5 bases and J lost 4 bases. The CDR3 has 16 residues. Germline CDR1 is LGHNA and CDR2 is YNFKEQ.

The V gene is TRBV9, the J gene TRBJ1-1, with a weak D call TRBD1 (5 bases). V was pared by 4 bases and J by 5 bases, with 12 bases between. This CDR3 contains 13 residues. Germline V lookup: CDR1 SGDLS, CDR2 YYNGEE. CDR3 DNA: TGTGCCAGCAGCCTTGGGGGGGGAACTGAAGCTTTCTTT. Translated, it gives CASSLGGGTEAFF.

The chain carries TRBV4-2 and TRBJ2-2, with 11 bases matching TRBD2. The trim removed 0 bases at V and 5 bases at J, leaving 2 bases unmatched. Per germline, CDR1 LGHNA and CDR2 YNFKEQ. The CDR3 is made up of 16 amino acids. Here the CDR3 DNA reads TGTGCCAGCAGCCAAGATAGGACTAGCGGGACCGGGGAGCTGTTTTTT. Residues: CASSQDRTSGTGELFF.

V usage is TRBV7-8 and J usage is TRBJ1-3, with a weak D call TRBD1 (5 bases). The CDR3 sequence is 19 residues long. CDR1 SGHVS and CDR2 FQNEAQ come from the germline V gene. Deletions cut 5 bases from V and 0 bases from J, with 23 bases between. The CDR3 spells CASSPTRAGINPSGNTIYF. CDR3 DNA: TGTGCCAGCAGCCCCACCCGGGCAGGGATAAACCCCTCTGGAAACACCATATATTTT. Using reference TRBV7-8 and TRBJ1-3 for the parts outside the CDR3, the full variable domain is GAGVSQSPRYKVAKRGQDVALRCDPISGHVSLFWYQQALGQGPEFLTYFQNEAQLDKSGLPSDRFFAERPEGSVSTLKIQRTQQEDSAVYLCASSPTRAGINPSGNTIYFGEGSWLTVV.

The genes are TRBV5-4 and TRBJ1-1, with D uncertain. V was pared by 0 bases and J by 1 base, with 4 bases between. The CDR3 has 13 amino acids. The germline V gene encodes CDR1 SGHNT and CDR2 YYREEE (reference sequence). The CDR3 DNA reads as TGTGCCAGCAGCTTGGATCAGAACACTGAAGCTTTCTTT. This sequence encodes CASSLDQNTEAFF.